A single sample is the source of the 22 T cell receptor beta chains below, sequenced in a study of T cell responses to AZD1222 COVID-19 vaccine. TCRdb's table, derived via immunoSEQ multiplex PCR, lists solely in-frame clones and lacks some. This table holds 90,000 to 150,000 clones, 85% to 90% found once. Material: peripheral blood, obtained on day 0 of AZD1222 vaccination. These receptors all stem from an adult in good health.

DNA for the CDR3: TGTGCCAGCAGCGAACGCGACAGGGGAGGGAACACCGGGGAGCTGTTTTTT. Its translation is CASSERDRGGNTGELFF. The V and J genes are TRBV3-1 (or the pseudogene TRBV3-2) and TRBJ2-2; 8 positions match TRBD1. This CDR3 region has 17 residues. The germline gives CDR1 LGHDT, CDR2 YNNKEL (reference sequence). With 5 bases clipped from V and 1 base from J, the junction kept 9 bases outside the gene matches.

Here the CDR3 DNA reads TGCGCCAGCAGCCAAACACCTCGTGAGGCTGAAGCTTTCTTT. The encoded protein is CASSQTPREAEAFF. This rearrangement joins TRBV4-1 to TRBJ1-1; D is unclear. The CDR3 length is 14 residues. Trimming left V 2 bases short and J 6 bases short, with 13 bases between. Germline CDR1 MGHRA, CDR2 YSYEKL.

The genes are TRBV9 and TRBJ2-7, with 7 nucleotides matching TRBD1. CDR3 length: 14 residues. From germline, CDR1 is SGDLS and CDR2 YYNGEE. Trimming removed 0 bases from V and 4 bases from J; junction bases left unmatched: 4. DNA for the CDR3: TGTGCCAGCAGCGTAGGAGGGGGCGGGTACGAGCAGTACTTC. It yields the protein CASSVGGGGYEQYF.

This clone has a single count. The V and J genes are TRBV9 and TRBJ1-1, with D possibly TRBD1 on 5 matching bases. The CDR3 has 15 amino acids. Between the trimmed V and J ends, which lost 0 bases and 1 base, there was a span of 10 bases. Germline-derived CDR1 and CDR2 are SGDLS and YYNGEE. CDR3 bases: TGTGCCAGCAGCGTAGACGGACACCGGAACACTGAAGCTTTCTTT. Protein product: CASSVDGHRNTEAFF.

This clone showed up just once. The rearrangement uses TRBV15 and TRBJ2-2, with a possible D match to TRBD1 (6 bases). Looked up from germline, CDR1 is LNHNV and CDR2 is YYDKDF (reference sequence). The CDR3 sequence is 15 residues long. V gave up 1 base and J gave up 4 bases, with 10 bases separating them. The CDR3 here is CATSRGGPVTGELFF. CDR3 in DNA: TGTGCCACCAGCAGAGGGGGGCCAGTCACCGGGGAGCTGTTTTTT.

The chain combines TRBV7-9 with TRBJ1-1, with a weak D call TRBD1 (5 bases). Between the trimmed V and J ends, which lost 1 base and 1 base, there was a span of 7 bases. This CDR3 has 14 amino acids. Germline V gives CDR1 SEHNR, CDR2 FQNEAQ (reference sequence). The CDR3 here is CASSLGGQNTEAFF. Here the CDR3 DNA reads TGTGCCAGCAGCTTAGGAGGACAGAACACTGAAGCTTTCTTT.

The V gene is TRBV11-1, the J gene TRBJ2-7; D may correspond to TRBD1 or TRBD2 (5 bases each). CDR3 length equals 15 residues. CDR1 SGHAT and CDR2 FQDESV come from the germline V gene (reference sequence). V lost 1 base and J 3 bases, leaving 13 bases between the germline ends. CDR3 in DNA: TGTGCCAGCAGCTTAGGGTCAGGGAGTGGCTACGAGCAGTACTTC. The encoded protein is CASSLGSGSGYEQYF.

V usage is TRBV9 and J usage is TRBJ2-5; 10 positions match TRBD2. CDR3 length equals 17 residues. The trim removed 2 bases at V and 4 bases at J, leaving 11 bases unmatched. From germline, CDR1 is SGDLS and CDR2 YYNGEE. The DNA of the CDR3 is TGTGCCAGCAGCGTTGATGTAGCGGGGGGCATGTTAGAGACCCAGTACTTC. Its protein is CASSVDVAGGMLETQYF.

The sample holds a few counts of this clone. The chain joins TRBV18 to TRBJ1-2, with a tentative D call TRBD1 (5 bases). Trimming cost V 3 bases and J 8 bases, with 25 bases left between them. The CDR3 covers 17 residues. Germline CDR1 reads KGHSH; CDR2 reads LQKENI. DNA of the CDR3: TGTGCCAGCTCACCGATTATTACCCGGGGCGAGCCGGGGGGCTACACCTTC. The encoded protein is CASSPIITRGEPGGYTF.

This clone was detected only once. This rearrangement joins TRBV5-4 to TRBJ2-1, with TRBD2 identical over 11 bases. The germline V gene encodes CDR1 SGHNT and CDR2 YYREEE (reference sequence). Losses at the gene ends were 0 bases for V and 6 bases for J; bases not matched to a gene: 11. The CDR3 length is 18 residues. The DNA for the CDR3 is TGTGCCAGCAGCTTGGGGCAAATAGCGGGGGGGAGTATCAATGAGCAGTTCTTC. Its translation: CASSLGQIAGGSINEQFF. The whole variable domain, remainder taken from reference TRBV5-4 and TRBJ2-1, is ETGVTQSPTHLIKTRGQQVTLRCSSQSGHNTVSWYQQALGQGPQFIFQYYREEENGRGNFPPRFSGLQFPNYSSELNVNALELDDSALYLCASSLGQIAGGSINEQFFGPGTRLTVL.

The chain carries TRBV9 and TRBJ1-2; 7 nucleotides align to TRBD1. J gave up 5 bases and V 3 bases, and 10 bases lay outside the gene matches. The CDR3 runs 15 residues. Germline V gives CDR1 SGDLS, CDR2 YYNGEE. In DNA, the CDR3 is TGTGCCAGCAGCGCCGTCCAAGGGGGCTCTTATGGCTACACCTTC. Protein product: CASSAVQGGSYGYTF.

This chain connects TRBV1 to TRBJ1-1; no check of the table's D call, TRBD1, against the DNA was made. TRBV1 is marked as a pseudogene. The CDR3 extends over 15 amino acids. CDR3 coding DNA: TGCACCAGCAGCGAATCACAGGGCGAGAACACTGAAGCTTTCTTT. Translating it yields CTSSESQGENTEAFF.

The V and J genes are TRBV5-6 and TRBJ1-6; 10 nucleotides agree with TRBD1. Germline CDR1 and CDR2: SGHDT and YYEEEE. V lost 3 bases and J lost 0; bases outside the gene matches: 3. The CDR3 is 17 residues long. The CDR3 DNA sequence: TGTGCCAGCAGCTCGGGACAGGGGCTCTCCTATAATTCACCCCTCCACTTT. It codes for CASSSGQGLSYNSPLHF.

V is TRBV7-2 and J is TRBJ1-4; no definite D call. The germline V gene encodes CDR1 SGHTA and CDR2 FQGNSA. Trimming removed 5 bases at V and 7 bases at J, with 17 bases between. This CDR3 region has 15 residues. As DNA, the CDR3 is TGTGCCAGCAGCCCCCGGAACTCTCGTGGTGAAAAACTGTTTTTT. Amino acids: CASSPRNSRGEKLFF.

The chain carries TRBV18 and TRBJ1-4; no clear D. The length of the CDR3 is 16 residues. CDR1 and CDR2 (germline): KGHSH, LQKENI. Trimming cost V 3 bases and J 0 bases, with 11 bases left between them. CDR3 protein: CASSPRAASTNEKLFF. CDR3 DNA sequence: TGTGCCAGCTCACCGCGGGCCGCGTCAACTAATGAAAAACTGTTTTTT.

There are a few counts of this clone. The rearrangement joins TRBV11-2 to TRBJ2-7; possibly TRBD1 or TRBD2 for D (5 bases each). Trimming cost V 1 base and J 2 bases, with 9 bases left between them. CDR1 is SGHAT, CDR2 FQNNGV, per germline. This CDR3 has 14 residues. CDR3 protein: CASSLGQGPYEQYF. CDR3 DNA sequence: TGTGCCAGCAGCTTAGGTCAGGGACCCTACGAGCAGTACTTC.

The chain combines TRBV19 with TRBJ1-1; a weak D match, TRBD1 (5 bases). The length of the CDR3 is 16 residues. Germline V gene data show CDR1 as LNHDA and CDR2 as SQIVND (reference sequence). The V and J ends lost 4 bases and 5 bases respectively, with 20 bases between them. The chain's CDR3 is CASSNQLGPQGTEAFF. CDR3 coding DNA: TGTGCCAGTAGTAATCAACTGGGCCCTCAGGGAACTGAAGCTTTCTTT.

The rearrangement links TRBV6-2 or TRBV6-3 to TRBJ1-6; D gene unclear. Deletions cut 0 bases from V and 5 bases from J, with 5 bases between. The CDR3 spans 14 residues. Germline lookup yields CDR1 MNHEY and CDR2 SVGEGT. CDR3 coding DNA: TGTGCCAGCAGTTACTCATCGGATAATTCACCCCTCCACTTT. It translates to CASSYSSDNSPLHF.

The rearrangement uses TRBV29-1 and TRBJ1-6; D not resolved. V was trimmed by 7 bases and J by 5 bases, leaving 12 bases between them. In germline, CDR1 is SQVTM, CDR2 ANQGSEA. The CDR3 totals 13 residues. The CDR3 here is CSDEGPDNSPLHF. As DNA, the CDR3 is TGCAGCGACGAGGGCCCGGATAATTCACCCCTCCACTTT. Full variable domain (outside the CDR3, taken from reference TRBV29-1 and TRBJ1-6): SAVISQKPSRDICQRGTSLTIQCQVDSQVTMMFWYRQQPGQSLTLIATANQGSEATYESGFVIDKFPISRPNLTFSTLTVSNMSPEDSSIYLCSDEGPDNSPLHFGNGTRLTVT.

This chain uses TRBV19 with TRBJ1-5, with 8 positions matching TRBD1. The length of the CDR3 is 16 residues. V lost 7 bases to trimming and J lost 5 bases; unmatched junction nucleotides: 13. Germline V CDR1 and CDR2: LNHDA, SQIVND (reference sequence). CDR3 DNA: TGTGCCAGTACCTCACCGCTCGGACAGGGCCATCAGCCCCAGCATTTT. Residues: CASTSPLGQGHQPQHF.

V usage is TRBV27 and J usage is TRBJ1-2; maybe TRBD1 (6 bases). V was trimmed by 5 bases and J by 5 bases, leaving 12 bases between them. Germline CDR1 and CDR2: MNHEY and SMNVEV (reference sequence). This CDR3 spans 13 amino acids. The CDR3 nucleotides are TGTGCCAGCAGTCAGGGGTCGGCGTATGGCTACACCTTC. This encodes CASSQGSAYGYTF.

The CDR3 DNA is TGTGCCAGCAGCTATCCCTCCCTTGAAGGCTACACCTTC. Translated: CASSYPSLEGYTF. V gene TRBV7-9 combines with J gene TRBJ1-2; D call uncertain. The CDR3 has 13 residues. The germline V gene encodes CDR1 SEHNR and CDR2 FQNEAQ (reference sequence). The V end lost 4 bases, the J end lost 8 bases, and 14 bases lay between the germline ends.